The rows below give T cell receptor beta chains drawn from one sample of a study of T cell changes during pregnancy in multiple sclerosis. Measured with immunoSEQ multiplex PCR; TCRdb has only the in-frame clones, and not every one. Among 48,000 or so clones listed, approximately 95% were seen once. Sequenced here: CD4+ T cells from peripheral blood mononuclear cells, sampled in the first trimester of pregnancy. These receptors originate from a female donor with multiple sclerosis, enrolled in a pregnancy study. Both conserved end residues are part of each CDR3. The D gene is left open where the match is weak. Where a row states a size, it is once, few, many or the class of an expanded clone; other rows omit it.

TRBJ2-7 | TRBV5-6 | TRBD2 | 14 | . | TGTGCCAGCAGCCCTGGCGGACTAGCGGGCTTTCAGTACTTC | CASSPGGLAGFQYF
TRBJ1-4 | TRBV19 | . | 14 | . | TGTGCCAGTACTATGCAGGGGCTTAATGAAAAACTGTTTTTT | CASTMQGLNEKLFF
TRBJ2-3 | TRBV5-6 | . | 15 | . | TGTGCCAGCAGCACATACGAATACCTCACAGATACGCAGTATTTT | CASSTYEYLTDTQYF
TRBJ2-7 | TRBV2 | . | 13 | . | TGTGCCAGCACGGTGGACTTCCTCAACGAGCAGTACTTC | CASTVDFLNEQYF
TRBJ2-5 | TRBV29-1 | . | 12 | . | TGCAGCGTTTTCATAGCGGAAGAGACCCAGTACTTC | CSVFIAEETQYF
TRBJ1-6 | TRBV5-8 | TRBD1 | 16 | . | TGTGCCAGCAGCCCCTACAGGGGTTCCTATAATTCACCCCTCCACTTT | CASSPYRGSYNSPLHF
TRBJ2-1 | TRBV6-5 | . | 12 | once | TGTGCCAGCACCCCCGGGGGTGGTGAGCAGTTCTTC | CASTPGGGEQFF
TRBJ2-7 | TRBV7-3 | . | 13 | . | TGTGCCAGCAGCTTCGGCCTCGACTCGCAGCAGTACTTC | CASSFGLDSQQYF
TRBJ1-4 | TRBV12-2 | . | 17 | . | TGTGCAAGTCGCTTACCGGACAGGGGAAGTGGTAATGAAAAACTGTTTTTT | CASRLPDRGSGNEKLFF
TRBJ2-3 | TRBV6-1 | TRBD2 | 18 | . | TGTGCCAGCAGTGAAGCGGGCCCTAGCGGATTTCCCTTAAATACGCAGTATTTT | CASSEAGPSGFPLNTQYF
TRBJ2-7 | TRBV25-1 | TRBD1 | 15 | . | TGTGCCAGCAGGGGACCCGGGACAGGGAACGGCGAGCAGTACTTC | CASRGPGTGNGEQYF
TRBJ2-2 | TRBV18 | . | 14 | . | TGTGCCAGCTCACCACCGGTAGATTCCGGGGAGCTGTTTTTT | CASSPPVDSGELFF
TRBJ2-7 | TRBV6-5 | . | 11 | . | TGTGCCAGCAAGGGGTCCTACGAGCAGTACTTC | CASKGSYEQYF
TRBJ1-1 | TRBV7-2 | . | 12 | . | TGTGCCAGCCTATTAACTTACACTGAAGCTTTCTTT | CASLLTYTEAFF
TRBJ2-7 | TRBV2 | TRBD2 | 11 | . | TGTGCCAGCAGCTCCGGGACTAGCTTGGTCTTC | CASSSGTSLVF
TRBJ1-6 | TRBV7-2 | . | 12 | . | TGTGCCAGCAGCTTAGAGCATTCACCCCTCCACTTT | CASSLEHSPLHF
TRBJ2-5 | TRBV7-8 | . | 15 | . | TGTGCCAGCAGCTTAGCCAGGGGTCCCTCGGAGACCCAGTACTTC | CASSLARGPSETQYF
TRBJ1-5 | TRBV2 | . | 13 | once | TGTGCCAGTAGAAGGAGTAGCAATCAGCCCCAGCATTTT | CASRRSSNQPQHF
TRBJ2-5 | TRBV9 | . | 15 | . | TGTGCCAGCAGCGTACAGGGGATTGACCAAGAGACCCAGTACTTC | CASSVQGIDQETQYF
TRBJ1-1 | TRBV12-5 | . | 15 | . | TGTGCTAGTGGCACCAACCCGACAGCGAACACTGAAGCTTTCTTT | CASGTNPTANTEAFF
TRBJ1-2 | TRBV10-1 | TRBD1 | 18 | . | TGCGCCAGCACCAAACCACTTGACAGGGGACCGACTAACTATGGCTACACCTTC | CASTKPLDRGPTNYGYTF
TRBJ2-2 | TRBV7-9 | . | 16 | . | TGTGCCAGCAGCCCCGCCCCGACATGGAACACCGGGGAGCTGTTTTTT | CASSPAPTWNTGELFF
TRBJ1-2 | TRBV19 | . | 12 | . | TGTGCCAGTAGTATGGGGCAAACCACGGGCTTCTTC | CASSMGQTTGFF
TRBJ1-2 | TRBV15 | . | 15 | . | TGTGCCACCAGCACTTCTGGGAGCCCCATCTATGGCTACACCTTC | CATSTSGSPIYGYTF
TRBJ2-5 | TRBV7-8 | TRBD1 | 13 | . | TGTGCCAGCATCCACGACAGGGTAGAGACCCAGTACTTC | CASIHDRVETQYF
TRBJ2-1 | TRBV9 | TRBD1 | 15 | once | TGTGCCAGCAGCGTCCGCCCGACAGGGGGTCAAGAGCAGTTCTTC | CASSVRPTGGQEQFF
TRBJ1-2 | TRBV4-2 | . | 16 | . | TGTGCCAGCAGCCAAGGCGGGGGCAGGATTAACTATGGCTACACCTTC | CASSQGGGRINYGYTF
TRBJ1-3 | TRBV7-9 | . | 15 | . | TGTGCCCCCGGGGAGGGGACCGGAGGAGGAAACACCATATATTTT | CAPGEGTGGGNTIYF
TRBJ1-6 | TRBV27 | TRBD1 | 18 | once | TGTGCCAGCAGTTTATTTGGGACAGGGGTATCCTATAATTCACCCCTCCACTTT | CASSLFGTGVSYNSPLHF
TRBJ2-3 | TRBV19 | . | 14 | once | TGTGCCAGTAGCCCGGACAGAACCACAGATACGCAGTATTTT | CASSPDRTTDTQYF
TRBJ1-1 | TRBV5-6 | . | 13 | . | TGTGCCAGCAGCTCATATGGGAGTACTGAAGCTTTCTTT | CASSSYGSTEAFF
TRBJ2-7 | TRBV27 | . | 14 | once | TGTGCCAGCAGTTTCTCCTCAGGGTTAGGCGAGCAGTACTTC | CASSFSSGLGEQYF
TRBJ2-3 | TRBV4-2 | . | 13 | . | TGTGCCAGCAGCCCCGGCGGGTCAGATACGCAGTATTTT | CASSPGGSDTQYF
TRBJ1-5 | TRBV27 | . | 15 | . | TGTGCCAGCACATCTCTGGGGGCGGTCAATCAGCCCCAGCATTTT | CASTSLGAVNQPQHF
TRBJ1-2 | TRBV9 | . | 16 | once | TGTGCCAGCAGCGTAGCGTCGATAGGGGCTGGCTATGGCTACACCTTC | CASSVASIGAGYGYTF
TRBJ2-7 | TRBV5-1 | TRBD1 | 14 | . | TGCGCCAGCAGCTTAGACAGGGGCTACGACGAGCAGTACTTC | CASSLDRGYDEQYF
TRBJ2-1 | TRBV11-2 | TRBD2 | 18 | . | TGTGCCAGCAGCTCCAGAACGGCTGCCAGAGCGGGGGGGGGTGAGCAGTTCTTC | CASSSRTAARAGGGEQFF
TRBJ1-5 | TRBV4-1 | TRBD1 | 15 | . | TGCGCCAGCAGCAACGGACAGGGTTCGGGGTCAAGGCGGCATTTT | CASSNGQGSGSRRHF
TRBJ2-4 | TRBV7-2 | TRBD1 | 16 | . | TGTGCCAGCAGCTCGGGACAGGGGCTGGCCAAAAACATTCAGTACTTC | CASSSGQGLAKNIQYF
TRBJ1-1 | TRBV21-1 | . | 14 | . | TGTGCCAGCAGGAGTACGGGGTCGAACACTGAAGCTTTCTTT | CASRSTGSNTEAFF
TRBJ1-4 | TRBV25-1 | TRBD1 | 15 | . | TGTGCCAGCAGTGGAGGGGCAGGGGGAAGAGAAAAACTGTTTTTT | CASSGGAGGREKLFF
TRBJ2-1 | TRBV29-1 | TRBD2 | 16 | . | TGCAGCGTAGATGGGACTAGCGGGGGCTCCTACAATGAGCAGTTCTTC | CSVDGTSGGSYNEQFF
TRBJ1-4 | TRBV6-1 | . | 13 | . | TGTGCCAGCAGCCTAAATAGTGGTGAAAAACTGTTTTTT | CASSLNSGEKLFF
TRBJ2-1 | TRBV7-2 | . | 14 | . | TGTGCCAGCAGCCGCGAGGCTTCACACAATGAGCAGTTCTTC | CASSREASHNEQFF